Shown below are 26 T cell receptor beta chains from a single sample sequenced in a study of T cell responses to AZD1222 COVID-19 vaccine. TCRdb keeps only in-frame clones here, not all; method: immunoSEQ multiplex PCR. Among 100,000 to 150,000 clones listed, about 90% were seen once. The starting material was peripheral blood, obtained on day 0 of AZD1222 vaccination. These receptors were obtained from an adult in good health.

The genes are TRBV4-2 and TRBJ2-5; D is unclear. CDR3 length: 16 residues. The germline V and J ends were trimmed by 0 bases and 6 bases, with 17 bases remaining between them. The V gene's germline CDR1 is LGHNA and CDR2 YNFKEQ. Written as DNA, the CDR3 is TGTGCCAGCAGCCAAGACCCAACAATGACCTGGAAGACCCAGTACTTC. This codes for CASSQDPTMTWKTQYF.

V gene TRBV7-9 combines with J gene TRBJ1-2; weak D call: TRBD1 (5 bases). The CDR3 is made up of 15 amino acids. Trimming took 2 bases from V and 2 from J, leaving 12 bases between them. Per the germline V gene, CDR1 is SEHNR and CDR2 is FQNEAQ (reference sequence). The DNA of the CDR3 is TGTGCCAGCAGCTTATGGGGGACGCCCAACTATGGCTACACCTTC. Residues: CASSLWGTPNYGYTF.

This clone was observed a handful of times. This sequence joins TRBV13 and TRBJ1-1; possible D gene TRBD1, 6 bases. Per germline, CDR1 PRHDT and CDR2 FYEKMQ (reference sequence). Trimming pared 8 bases from V and 4 bases from J, leaving 14 bases between. The CDR3 spans 13 residues. The CDR3 spells CASGIGGRTEAFF. The CDR3 DNA follows: TGTGCCAGCGGGATAGGGGGGCGCACTGAAGCTTTCTTT. Combining the CDR3 with reference TRBV13 and TRBJ1-1 gives the whole variable domain AAGVIQSPRHLIKEKRETATLKCYPIPRHDTVYWYQQGPGQDPQFLISFYEKMQSDKGSIPDRFSAQQFSDYHSELNMSSLELGDSALYFCASGIGGRTEAFFGQGTRLTVV.

The chain is built from TRBV5-1 and TRBJ2-7; D possibly corresponds to TRBD1 (6 bases). V dropped 4 bases and J dropped 0 bases, with 8 bases sitting between them. The CDR3 has 13 residues. CDR1 SGHRS and CDR2 YFSETQ come from the germline V gene. The CDR3 DNA reads TGCGCCAGCAGCGACAGGAGCTCCTACGAGCAGTACTTC. Its translation: CASSDRSSYEQYF. The full variable domain, in which reference TRBV5-1 and TRBJ2-7 provide the parts outside the CDR3, is KAGVTQTPRYLIKTRGQQVTLSCSPISGHRSVSWYQQTPGQGLQFLFEYFSETQRNKGNFPGRFSGRQFSNSRSEMNVSTLELGDSALYLCASSDRSSYEQYFGPGTRLTVT.

The chain uses TRBV30 and TRBJ1-4, with a possible D match to TRBD1 (5 bases). The CDR3 sequence is 14 residues long. CDR1 and CDR2 from the germline V gene are GTSNPN and SVGIG (reference sequence). V was trimmed by 1 base and J by 7 bases, leaving 13 bases between them. CDR3 nucleotides: TGTGCCTGGAGTGCGGGGGGATCGAGTGAAAAACTGTTTTTT. Protein sequence: CAWSAGGSSEKLFF.

The chain is built from TRBV7-9 and TRBJ1-2; D remains unclear. V was clipped by 2 bases and J by 4 bases, with 8 bases between them. Looked up from germline, CDR1 is SEHNR and CDR2 is FQNEAQ (reference sequence). CDR3 size: 13 residues. CDR3 loop: CASSLSDTYGYTF. CDR3 in DNA: TGTGCCAGCAGCTTATCTGACACCTATGGCTACACCTTC.

This clone has a single count. The J gene is TRBJ1-6, the V gene TRBV30; no firm D call. The ends were cut back, 3 bases at V and 10 bases at J, with 13 bases in the middle. Germline CDR1 reads GTSNPN; CDR2 reads SVGIG (reference sequence). The length of the CDR3 is 13 residues. The DNA of the CDR3 is TGTGCCTGGAGCGTAACACCCCCCTCACCCCTCCACTTT. Amino acid sequence: CAWSVTPPSPLHF.

This clone occurred once. The rearrangement links TRBV6-5 to TRBJ2-1, with D maybe TRBD2 (6 bases). Trimming stripped 0 bases from V and 0 bases from J, with 6 bases between. This CDR3 comprises 15 residues. CDR1 MNHEY and CDR2 SVGAGI come from the germline V gene. As DNA, the CDR3 is TGTGCCAGCAGTTACTCGGGGGGCTCCTACAATGAGCAGTTCTTC. Amino acid sequence: CASSYSGGSYNEQFF.

The chain recombines TRBV28 with TRBJ1-1, with D hard to call. CDR1 is MDHEN, CDR2 SYDVKM, per germline. This CDR3 region has 14 residues. V lost 5 bases, J lost 2 bases, and 12 bases lay in between. The CDR3 coding sequence is TGTGCCAGCAGTGAGGGTTGGCGAAACACTGAAGCTTTCTTT. It is translated as CASSEGWRNTEAFF.

The J gene is TRBJ1-1, the V gene TRBV7-2, with D maybe TRBD1 (6 bases). This CDR3 comprises 15 residues. Trimming pared 3 bases from V and 1 base from J, leaving 12 bases between. Germline loops: CDR1 SGHTA, CDR2 FQGNSA. The CDR3 DNA is TGTGCCAGCAGCTTCCGGACAGATAAGAACACTGAAGCTTTCTTT. This codes for CASSFRTDKNTEAFF. Together with reference TRBV7-2 and TRBJ1-1, the CDR3 gives the full variable domain: GAGVSQSPSNKVTEKGKDVELRCDPISGHTALYWYRQSLGQGLEFLIYFQGNSAPDKSGLPSDRFSAERTGGSVSTLTIQRTQQEDSAVYLCASSFRTDKNTEAFFGQGTRLTVV.

The chain is built from TRBV7-6 and TRBJ2-3; D is unclear. Germline V gives CDR1 SGHVS, CDR2 FNYEAQ. The CDR3 has 12 amino acids. V lost 1 base to trimming and J lost 6 bases, with 5 bases between them. Written as DNA, the CDR3 is TGTGCCAGCAGCTTAGGGTTGGATACGCAGTATTTT. The encoded protein is CASSLGLDTQYF.

This rearrangement joins TRBV24-1 to TRBJ2-6; tentatively, D is TRBD1 or TRBD2 (5 bases each). The germline V and J ends were trimmed by 2 bases and 4 bases, with 8 bases remaining between them. CDR1 is KGHDR, CDR2 SFDVKD, per germline. This CDR3 spans 15 amino acids. For the CDR3, the DNA is TGTGCCACCAGTGATTGGGGGTCCGGGGCCAACGTCCTGACTTTC. Its translation: CATSDWGSGANVLTF.

The CDR3 region has the DNA TGTGCCAGCAGCGTAGCTGGGGGAAACACCATATATTTT. It yields the protein CASSVAGGNTIYF. V gene TRBV9 combines with J gene TRBJ1-3; D ambiguous. Per the germline V gene, CDR1 is SGDLS and CDR2 is YYNGEE. The V end was cut by 0 bases, the J end by 4 bases, with 5 bases between. There are 13 residues in the CDR3.

This clone turned up a few times. The chain is built from TRBV27 and TRBJ2-4; D not resolved. This CDR3 is built from 13 residues. The germline V gene encodes CDR1 MNHEY and CDR2 SMNVEV (reference sequence). The V end lost 3 bases, the J end lost 9 bases, and 12 bases lay between the germline ends. CDR3 amino acids: CASSFGSKFIQYF. Here the CDR3 DNA reads TGTGCCAGCAGTTTTGGGTCAAAATTCATTCAGTACTTC.

CDR3 bases: TGTGCCGGTCAAGGGACAGCCGGGGAGCTGTTTTTT. Translated: CAGQGTAGELFF. The chain couples TRBV6-1 to TRBJ2-2; TRBD1 aligns across 7 bases. Germline V gene sequence: CDR1 MNHNS, CDR2 SASEGT. This CDR3 spans 12 amino acids. Trimming removed 11 bases from V and 6 bases from J; junction bases left unmatched: 6.

The chain is built from TRBV5-1 and TRBJ2-3; TRBD2 aligns across 8 bases. J gave up 5 bases and V 6 bases, and 11 bases lay outside the gene matches. This CDR3 is built from 15 residues. Germline V gives CDR1 SGHRS, CDR2 YFSETQ. The CDR3 sequence: CASTRQIAGRDTQYF. The CDR3 bases are TGCGCCAGCACCCGACAGATAGCGGGGAGAGATACGCAGTATTTT.

The genes are TRBV15 and TRBJ2-2, with D possibly being TRBD2 (5 bases). The CDR3 runs 14 residues. Germline CDR1 and CDR2: LNHNV and YYDKDF (reference sequence). Trimming shortened V by 3 bases and J by 4 bases, and 9 bases separated the two germline ends. The CDR3 bases are TGTGCCACCAGCAGGATGGCGGGCACCGGGGAGCTGTTTTTT. This translates into CATSRMAGTGELFF.

The chain links TRBV6-1 to TRBJ1-2; D is unresolved. This CDR3 comprises 14 residues. The V end lost 3 bases, the J end lost 2 bases, and 10 bases lay between the germline ends. CDR1 MNHNS and CDR2 SASEGT come from the germline V gene. The DNA for the CDR3 is TGTGCCAGCAGTGATTCCGGGGAGAACTATGGCTACACCTTC. It codes for CASSDSGENYGYTF.

This clone was observed once. V usage is TRBV19 and J usage is TRBJ1-4, with a possible D match to TRBD1 (5 bases). The V gene's germline CDR1 is LNHDA and CDR2 SQIVND (reference sequence). This CDR3 contains 18 residues. Trimming took off 3 bases at V and 3 bases at J, with 20 bases between the two ends. CDR3 DNA: TGTGCCAGTAGTATGATCGTTAGGGGATCCGATCCTAATGAAAAACTGTTTTTT. It translates to CASSMIVRGSDPNEKLFF.

V usage is TRBV14 and J usage is TRBJ1-2; TRBD1 matches 9 bases. Trimming at V came to 1 base and at J to 0 bases, leaving 3 bases not matched to a gene. CDR1 and CDR2 (germline): SGHDN, FVKESK. This CDR3 has 16 amino acids. The CDR3 sequence: CASSQGTGAANYGYTF. The CDR3, as DNA: TGTGCCAGCAGCCAAGGGACAGGGGCCGCTAACTATGGCTACACCTTC.

This clone showed up just once. The CDR3, as DNA: TGCGCCAGCAGCTCCGGGACAGGGAACTATGGCTACACCTTC. This encodes CASSSGTGNYGYTF. This chain links TRBV5-1 with TRBJ1-2; 9 bases fit TRBD1. V was pared by 3 bases and J by 2 bases, with 2 bases of the junction left unmatched. The CDR3 is made up of 14 amino acids. Germline-derived CDR1 and CDR2 are SGHRS and YFSETQ.

This chain links TRBV7-9 with TRBJ2-7; D tentatively fits TRBD1 or TRBD2 (6 bases each). V lost 6 bases, J lost 3 bases, and 18 bases lay in between. The CDR3 runs 15 residues. The germline V gene has CDR1 SEHNR and CDR2 FQNEAQ (reference sequence). The DNA of the CDR3 is TGTGCCAGCAGTTCCACTCGGGGGCGGGGCTACGAGCAGTACTTC. This codes for CASSSTRGRGYEQYF.

The chain recombines TRBV27 with TRBJ1-6; D is unclear. The CDR3 covers 16 residues. V lost 4 bases, J lost 9 bases, and 19 bases lay in between. Germline V CDR1 and CDR2: MNHEY, SMNVEV (reference sequence). The CDR3 sequence is CASSYGVGGSGSPLHF. In DNA, the CDR3 is TGTGCCAGCAGTTATGGGGTTGGAGGGTCAGGTTCACCCCTCCACTTT.

The chain is built from TRBV27 and TRBJ1-1; D is possibly TRBD1 (6 bases). CDR3 length: 15 residues. Deletions cut 5 bases from V and 1 base from J, with 14 bases between. Germline V gene data show CDR1 as MNHEY and CDR2 as SMNVEV (reference sequence). Written as DNA, the CDR3 is TGTGCCAGCAGTCAAGGAACAGGGACGAACACTGAAGCTTTCTTT. It specifies CASSQGTGTNTEAFF.

The rearrangement joins TRBV19 to TRBJ1-2; 8 bases are a match to TRBD1. CDR3 length: 14 residues. Germline V gene sequence: CDR1 LNHDA, CDR2 SQIVND (reference sequence). The ends lost 9 bases at V and 1 base at J; junction bases unmatched: 7. The CDR3, as DNA: TGTGCCAGCTCCGGGACAGGCAATAACTATGGCTACACCTTC. Residues: CASSGTGNNYGYTF.

The V gene is TRBV19, the J gene TRBJ1-4; tentative D call: TRBD1 (6 bases). The CDR3 is 16 amino acids. Trimming removed 5 bases at V and 8 bases at J, with 21 bases between. CDR1 and CDR2 from the germline V gene are LNHDA and SQIVND (reference sequence). Here the CDR3 DNA reads TGTGCCAGTAGTGCCAGGGGTCGGGCCCCCGTCGAAAAACTGTTTTTT. It codes for CASSARGRAPVEKLFF. Combining the CDR3 with reference TRBV19 and TRBJ1-4 gives the whole variable domain DGGITQSPKYLFRKEGQNVTLSCEQNLNHDAMYWYRQDPGQGLRLIYYSQIVNDFQKGDIAEGYSVSREKKESFPLTVTSAQKNPTAFYLCASSARGRAPVEKLFFGSGTQLSVL.